This T cell receptor (beta chain) comes out of a study of spatial heterogeneity in lung cancer. With respect to this clonotype: What it binds is not known.

Study observations and caveats: Higher tumor mutation counts went along with higher counts of expanded intratumoral alpha and beta TCRs.

Time point defined: sample taken at primary tumor resection. Samples came from approximately 65 TRACERx patients with untreated early-stage lung cancer. CDR1 MNHEY and CDR2 SVGEGT come from the germline V gene. V lost 0 bases and J lost 5; bases outside the gene matches: 6. This CDR3 region has 15 residues. In TCRdb, the 5' RACE reads were re-called with MiXCR into one record per CDR3 protein. The data contain about 3,000 distinct CDR3 sequences, 15% to 20% of them singletons. The starting material was lung tumor tissue, obtained at surgery. The source is a male donor with early-stage non-small cell lung cancer. The chain uses TRBV6-2 or TRBV6-3 and TRBJ2-7; 8 bases align to TRBD2. The CDR3 DNA sequence: TGTGCCAGCAGTTACTCCGGGACTAGTTTAAACGAGCAGTACTTC. As protein: CASSYSGTSLNEQYF.